The entry that follows covers one T cell receptor (beta chain) sequence. Only in-frame clones appear in the TCRdb table, and some are missing; sequencing was by immunoSEQ multiplex PCR. The sample gives around 170,000 clones, roughly 74% of which show up once; around 14% is in the top ten. Trimming took 4 bases from V and 8 from J; bases not matched to a gene: 10. This CDR3 contains 15 residues. From germline, CDR1 is KGHDR and CDR2 SFDVKD. This sample is part of a study of blood T cell repertoires in COVID-19. Study-wide context: Specimens from acute and convalescent COVID-19 originated in the United States, Italy and Spain. PBMCs, B-cell-depleted T cells, or T cells were the source of the cDNA or gDNA that made up the material.

The V and J genes are TRBV24-1 and TRBJ2-1; 7 positions match TRBD2. The sequenced sample consisted of peripheral blood. The TCR comes from a woman of 80 years or more with acute or convalescent COVID-19. The CDR3 DNA is TGTGCCACCAGTGACAACACCGGGGGGAGGGATGAGCAGTTCTTC. Translated: CATSDNTGGRDEQFF.